This T cell receptor (beta chain) is from a study of T cell repertoires in cytomegalovirus infection. The ends lost 5 bases at V and 10 bases at J; junction bases unmatched: 9. The V gene's germline CDR1 is MNHEY and CDR2 SMNVEV (reference sequence). CDR3 length: 15 amino acids. Via MiXCR, TCRdb re-called the reads, giving one row per CDR3 protein. This table holds about 490,000 distinct CDR3 sequences, approximately 15% found once. The V and J genes are TRBV27 and TRBJ2-1, with 12 positions matching TRBD2. Sequenced: CD8+ T cells from PBMCs. The source is a human donor in good health (CMV status not recorded). Some clones in this sample may be carry-over from other donors' samples. The CDR3 reads CASSPRLAGGEEQFF. In DNA, the CDR3 is TGTGCCAGCAGTCCACGCCTAGCGGGAGGGGAAGAGCAGTTCTTC.